This T cell receptor beta chain was recorded in a study of regulatory T cells in long-lasting Graves disease. Study results and caveats: Persistent Graves' patients possessed reduced TCR diversity relative to recently diagnosed ones.

Time point denoted: newly diagnosed GD, antithyroid drugs for less than 3 months. The TCR library was prepared using RNA isolated from PBMCs. In building TCR beta libraries, iRepertoire HTBI primers were used together with Arm-PCR of CDR3 regions. TCRdb itself ran the multiplex PCR reads through MiXCR, one entry per CDR3 protein. This table holds about 430,000 distinct CDR3 sequences, 15% found once. This clonotype was counted many times. Antigen specificity is unknown. The CDR3 covers 13 residues. V lost 4 bases to trimming and J lost 5 bases, with 8 bases between them. CDR1 and CDR2 (germline): ENHRY, SYGVKD. This sample also appeared in a second study, on T cells in Graves' hyperthyroidism and ophthalmopathy. As that report states: When the TCR CDR3 underwent first-round RT-PCR, the HTBI primer set was used.

The sample here was peripheral blood mononuclear cells (PBMCs), taken at new diagnosis, from a patient treated with antithyroid drugs. V is TRBV10-3 and J is TRBJ1-4, with unresolved D. This clonotype was obtained from a woman aged 40 to 50 with Graves disease. The CDR3: CAISGNPNEKLFF. The CDR3 DNA reads TGTGCCATCAGTGGCAACCCCAATGAAAAACTGTTTTTT.